Below are 31 T cell receptor beta chains sequenced from a single sample in a study of blood T cell repertoires in COVID-19 (TCRdb year 2020). Receptor amplification or capture employed the immunoSEQ multiplex PCR assay. TCRdb obtained this table from immuneACCESS and retained in-frame rearrangements with V and J assigned. These tables miss some clones; where compared with another copy, unresolved V genes account for less than half of the shortfall, and the remainder is unexplained. A total of 55,000 to 90,000 clones appear in this sample, 85% of them only once. In total, the top ten clones hold under 40% of the sample. The specimen sequenced was peripheral blood. The receptor set was obtained from a woman of 80 years or more with active or convalescent COVID-19.

The chain is built from TRBV7-9 and TRBJ2-4; tentatively, D is TRBD1 (7 bases). Deletions cut 0 bases from V and 1 base from J, with 13 bases between. The CDR3 sequence is 17 residues long. Germline loops: CDR1 SEHNR, CDR2 FQNEAQ (reference sequence). DNA of the CDR3: TGTGCCAGCAGCTTAGCGCAGGGGGGCGTGGCCAAAAACATTCAGTACTTC. Translated, it gives CASSLAQGGVAKNIQYF.

The chain recombines TRBV7-2 with TRBJ2-7, with D maybe TRBD2 (5 bases). The CDR3 is 13 amino acids. In germline, CDR1 is SGHTA, CDR2 FQGNSA. Between the trimmed V and J ends, which lost 1 base and 7 bases, there was a span of 11 bases. The CDR3 spells CASSLVIRGEQYF. The CDR3 DNA reads as TGTGCCAGCAGCTTAGTGATCCGGGGTGAGCAGTACTTC.

This rearrangement joins TRBV27 to TRBJ1-2; TRBD1 agrees at 9 bases. The CDR3 is made up of 16 amino acids. Germline CDR1 reads MNHEY; CDR2 reads SMNVEV (reference sequence). J was trimmed by 4 bases and V by 4 bases; bases with no gene match: 10. The CDR3 nucleotides read TGTGCCAGCAGTTCCCACGGACAGGGGAATATCTATGGCTACACCTTC. As protein: CASSSHGQGNIYGYTF.

The chain joins TRBV18 to TRBJ2-3; TRBD2 agrees at 9 bases. The length of the CDR3 is 19 residues. The germline gives CDR1 KGHSH, CDR2 LQKENI. V dropped 1 base and J dropped 3; count of bases not matched to a gene: 14. This chain's CDR3 is CASSPRSGGGAGGTDTQYF. The CDR3 DNA sequence: TGTGCCAGCTCACCACGCTCCGGCGGGGGGGCCGGGGGGACAGATACGCAGTATTTT.

The chain employs TRBV6-1 and TRBJ1-3; D uncertain. Trimming stripped 2 bases from V and 2 bases from J, with 19 bases between. Germline V CDR1 and CDR2: MNHNS, SASEGT. This CDR3 has 18 residues. CDR3 bases: TGTGCCAGCAGTGAATTCGGGATTCCGTTCCTCACTGGAAACACCATATATTTT. The encoded protein is CASSEFGIPFLTGNTIYF.

The V and J genes are TRBV27 and TRBJ1-2; D call uncertain. Trimming stripped 2 bases from V and 4 bases from J, with 14 bases between. This CDR3 is 15 amino acids long. Germline values: CDR1 MNHEY, CDR2 SMNVEV (reference sequence). The CDR3 reads CASSLDSSRFYGYTF. CDR3 coding DNA: TGTGCCAGCAGTTTAGATTCCAGCAGGTTCTATGGCTACACCTTC.

This clone was observed a single time. The rearrangement uses TRBV12-3 or TRBV12-4 and TRBJ1-5; no definite D call. The CDR3 extends over 13 amino acids. V lost 1 base, J lost 9 bases, and 10 bases lay in between. The CDR3 is CASSLGARLPQHF. Written as DNA, the CDR3 is TGTGCCAGCAGTTTAGGGGCCCGCCTGCCCCAGCATTTT.

In this sample, this clone turned up a few times. Relative to the germline gene, one junction end is altered; a read error may explain this. The chain links TRBV25-1 to TRBJ2-1; 7 positions agree with TRBD1. The CDR3 is 14 residues long. Germline V gene lookup returns CDR1 MGHDK and CDR2 SYGVNS. DNA for the CDR3: TGTGCCAGCAGTCAATACAGGGGAGTAAATGAGCAGTTCTTC. Protein: CASSQYRGVNEQFF.

The chain carries TRBV6-2 or TRBV6-3 and TRBJ2-3, with TRBD1 matching 7 bases. V was pared by 5 bases and J by 5 bases, with 13 bases of the junction left unmatched. The CDR3 spans 16 residues. Per germline, CDR1 MNHEY and CDR2 SVGEGT. Here the CDR3 reads CASSRPAGGVRDTQYF. CDR3 nucleotides: TGTGCCAGCAGTCGCCCGGCAGGGGGAGTTAGAGATACGCAGTATTTT.

For the CDR3, the DNA is TGTGCCAGCAGCTCCCAGGGTGGGACCGGGGAGCTGTTTTTT. It translates to CASSSQGGTGELFF. The chain combines TRBV13 with TRBJ2-2; TRBD1 might be the D (5 bases). The CDR3 is 14 amino acids. V lost 4 bases, J lost 5 bases, and 11 bases lay in between. The V gene's germline CDR1 is PRHDT and CDR2 FYEKMQ (reference sequence).

The genes are TRBV4-3 and TRBJ1-2; D may be TRBD1 (5 bases). Trimming took off 0 bases at V and 6 bases at J, with 14 bases between the two ends. CDR1 is LGHNA and CDR2 is YSLEER in the germline V gene. The CDR3 extends over 15 amino acids. CDR3 coding DNA: TGCGCCAGCAGCCAAGATGGGGGGAGTAAGGATGGCTACACCTTC. It specifies CASSQDGGSKDGYTF.

This chain joins TRBV27 and TRBJ1-4; D might be TRBD1 (5 bases). Deletions cut 5 bases from V and 8 bases from J, with 15 bases between. Per germline, CDR1 MNHEY and CDR2 SMNVEV (reference sequence). The CDR3 extends over 14 amino acids. This CDR3 reads CASSPLGGGEKLFF. The CDR3 DNA reads TGTGCCAGCAGTCCCCTGGGGGGAGGGGAAAAACTGTTTTTT. Complete variable domain (other parts from reference TRBV27 and TRBJ1-4): EAQVTQNPRYLITVTGKKLTVTCSQNMNHEYMSWYRQDPGLGLRQIYYSMNVEVTDKGDVPEGYKVSRKEKRNFPLILESPSPNQTSLYFCASSPLGGGEKLFFGSGTQLSVL.

This clone was seen more than once but under ten times. The chain combines TRBV4-1 with TRBJ1-3, with D hard to call. The germline V gene encodes CDR1 MGHRA and CDR2 YSYEKL. V lost 3 bases, J lost 10 bases, and 13 bases lay in between. This CDR3 is 13 amino acids long. The CDR3 loop is CASSHLGTGTIYF. DNA for the CDR3: TGCGCCAGCAGCCATCTTGGAACGGGGACCATATATTTT.

The chain carries TRBV11-2 and TRBJ2-5; TRBD2 is a possible D gene (5 bases). CDR1 and CDR2 from the germline V gene are SGHAT and FQNNGV. The CDR3 loop spans 16 amino acids. V shed 1 base and J shed 2 bases, with 14 bases lying between them. The CDR3: CASSLGSGAGQETQYF. In DNA form, the CDR3 reads TGTGCCAGCAGCTTAGGGAGCGGAGCCGGACAAGAGACCCAGTACTTC.

This sequence joins TRBV7-2 and TRBJ1-1; D remains unclear. The CDR3 is 13 residues long. CDR1 and CDR2 from the germline V gene are SGHTA and FQGNSA. Trimming cost V 2 bases and J 1 base, with 5 bases left between them. The CDR3 nucleotides are TGTGCCAGCAGCTTATCACAGAACACTGAAGCTTTCTTT. It codes for CASSLSQNTEAFF.

This chain links TRBV5-1 with TRBJ2-1, with D possibly being TRBD1 (6 bases). The CDR3 has 15 amino acids. Germline values: CDR1 SGHRS, CDR2 YFSETQ. Trimming took 0 bases from V and 4 from J, leaving 11 bases between them. CDR3 nucleotides: TGCGCCAGCAGCTTGGTTGGCGGACAGTACAATGAGCAGTTCTTC. It codes for CASSLVGGQYNEQFF.

The chain has TRBV3-1 (or the pseudogene TRBV3-2) and TRBJ2-1; 8 bases align to TRBD2. There are 14 residues in the CDR3. V shed 10 bases and J 3 bases; nucleotides not matched to a gene: 8. Germline V gene data show CDR1 as LGHDT and CDR2 as YNNKEL (reference sequence). Here the CDR3 DNA reads TGTGCCACCCGGGCGGGGGGCTACTACAATGAGCAGTTCTTC. Protein product: CATRAGGYYNEQFF.

The chain recombines TRBV20-1 with TRBJ2-5, with 8 bases aligning to TRBD2. Trimming took 3 bases from V and 13 from J; bases not matched to a gene: 16. Germline CDR1 DFQATT, CDR2 SNEGSKA (reference sequence). CDR3 size: 14 residues. This chain's CDR3 is CSASGTRRDATRYF. In DNA form, the CDR3 reads TGCAGTGCTAGTGGGACTAGGCGGGACGCCACGAGGTACTTC.

With respect to this clone: The junction departs from germline at one end; a sequencing error may be responsible. This chain links TRBV27 with TRBJ2-1; perhaps TRBD1 as D (6 bases). The CDR3 has 18 residues. Germline CDR1 MNHEY, CDR2 SMNVEV (reference sequence). The CDR3: CASRGRGLTGPLNNGQFF. For the CDR3, the DNA is TGTGCCAGCAGGGGTCGGGGTTTGACAGGCCCCTTAAACAATGGGCAGTTCTTC.

This chain joins TRBV6-2 or TRBV6-3 and TRBJ1-2, with 8 bases lining up with TRBD1. This CDR3 contains 12 residues. Germline-derived CDR1 and CDR2 are MNHEY and SVGEGT. Losses at the gene ends were 5 bases for V and 6 bases for J; bases not matched to a gene: 2. CDR3 nucleotide sequence: TGTGCCAGCAGTGACAGGGGCCATGGCTACACCTTC. Translated: CASSDRGHGYTF.

This clone was observed a single time. The J gene is TRBJ2-3, the V gene TRBV14; D is ambiguous. V was pared by 3 bases and J by 4 bases, with 2 bases between. Germline-derived CDR1 and CDR2 are SGHDN and FVKESK. CDR3 length: 11 residues. CDR3 nucleotides: TGTGCCAGCAGCCACGCAGATACGCAGTATTTT. Protein sequence: CASSHADTQYF.

This clone appeared once. The chain links TRBV6-5 to TRBJ1-1; D unclear. V gave up 10 bases and J gave up 1 base, with 16 bases separating them. The CDR3 loop spans 14 amino acids. Looked up from germline, CDR1 is MNHEY and CDR2 is SVGAGI. The CDR3: CATTGRIANTEAFF. CDR3 bases: TGTGCCACAACGGGAAGAATCGCGAACACTGAAGCTTTCTTT.

The rearrangement links TRBV15 to TRBJ2-7, with 9 bases fitting TRBD1. Trimming at V came to 0 bases and at J to 2 bases, leaving 5 bases not matched to a gene. Germline V gives CDR1 LNHNV, CDR2 YYDKDF (reference sequence). The CDR3 has 16 residues. The CDR3 loop is CATSRDPGTGTYEQYF. The CDR3 nucleotides are TGTGCCACCAGCAGAGACCCCGGGACAGGGACCTACGAGCAGTACTTC.

The V and J genes are TRBV6-6 and TRBJ2-7; D is undetermined. V was pared by 0 bases and J by 6 bases, with 6 bases between. This CDR3 is built from 12 residues. Germline CDR1 reads MNHNY; CDR2 reads SVGAGI (reference sequence). The CDR3 coding sequence is TGTGCCAGCAGTTACTCTTTCTCCGAGCAGTACTTC. It yields the protein CASSYSFSEQYF.

This chain connects TRBV10-3 to TRBJ2-4, with D hard to call. CDR1 ENHRY and CDR2 SYGVKD come from the germline V gene. This CDR3 is built from 15 residues. Trimming removed 0 bases from V and 0 bases from J, with 6 bases in between. CDR3 coding DNA: TGTGCCATCAGTGAGTCGATACTAGCCAAAAACATTCAGTACTTC. Translation gives CAISESILAKNIQYF.

This clone was seen more than once but under ten times. This chain uses TRBV5-5 with TRBJ2-5, with D maybe TRBD2 (6 bases). The germline V gene encodes CDR1 SGHKS and CDR2 YYEKEE (reference sequence). V was cut by 4 bases and J by 0 bases, with 10 bases left in between. This CDR3 comprises 14 residues. DNA of the CDR3: TGTGCCAGCAGCCTACGGACTAACCAAGAGACCCAGTACTTC. This codes for CASSLRTNQETQYF.

This clone has only a few counts. This chain uses TRBV5-1 with TRBJ1-2; 8 bases align to TRBD1. Germline V CDR1 and CDR2: SGHRS, YFSETQ. The length of the CDR3 is 14 residues. Losses at the gene ends were 0 bases for V and 4 bases for J; bases not matched to a gene: 2. The CDR3 region is CASSLGDRIYGYTF. CDR3 sequence (DNA): TGCGCCAGCAGCTTGGGGGACAGGATCTATGGCTACACCTTC.

This clone was seen more than once but under ten times. The rearrangement joins TRBV6-1 to TRBJ2-2; D possibly corresponds to TRBD2 (5 bases). Germline CDR1 is MNHNS and CDR2 is SASEGT. CDR3 length: 16 amino acids. V lost 4 bases and J 3 bases, leaving 15 bases between the germline ends. The CDR3 nucleotides read TGTGCCAGCAGTGCTGAGGGTTTCCCCGACACCGGGGAGCTGTTTTTT. It yields the protein CASSAEGFPDTGELFF.

The chain carries TRBV3-1 (or the pseudogene TRBV3-2) and TRBJ1-1, with TRBD1 as a possible D gene (5 bases). From germline, CDR1 is LGHDT and CDR2 YNNKEL (reference sequence). V was pared by 0 bases and J by 8 bases, with 16 bases between. This CDR3 contains 15 residues. CDR3 nucleotides: TGTGCCAGCAGCCAAGATGGGCGCGGGCGGGGGGAAGCTTTCTTT. Encoded protein: CASSQDGRGRGEAFF.

The rearrangement joins TRBV3-1 (or the pseudogene TRBV3-2) to TRBJ2-1, with unresolved D. Germline CDR1 is LGHDT and CDR2 is YNNKEL (reference sequence). V was clipped by 1 base and J by 10 bases, with 11 bases between them. This CDR3 is built from 13 residues. DNA for the CDR3: TGTGCCAGCAGCCAAGGATTCGTTCGGGAGCAGTTCTTC. As protein: CASSQGFVREQFF.

The V call is TRBV7-2, the J call TRBJ1-5, with D hard to call. CDR1 is SGHTA, CDR2 FQGNSA, per germline. This CDR3 is built from 15 residues. V was trimmed by 5 bases and J by 6 bases, leaving 17 bases between them. The DNA for the CDR3 is TGTGCCAGCAGCAGAGAGGCGGGGATTAGTCAGCCCCAGCATTTT. Protein product: CASSREAGISQPQHF.